This is a list of T cell receptor beta chains from one sample in a study of cytotoxic CD8 clonotypes in ibrutinib-treated CLL. Only in-frame clones appear in the TCRdb table, and some are missing; sequencing was by immunoSEQ multiplex PCR. The sample carries around 130,000 clones, around 80% recorded once. Sequencing was performed on PBMCs, taken after 24 months of ibrutinib treatment. Receptors were obtained from a human donor with chronic lymphocytic leukemia. Each CDR3 is given with its conserved first and last residue. D genes are given only for firm matches. Rows give clone size only sometimes, using once, few, many, or a class for an expanded clone.

TRBJ2-3 once TRBV6-5 - TGTGCCAGCAGAACATCCTCAGATACGCAGTATTTT CASRTSSDTQYF
TRBJ1-1 - TRBV15 TRBD1 TGTGCCACCAGCAGAGATCGCGCAGGGGGGACTAAAGCTTTCTTT CATSRDRAGGTKAFF
TRBJ1-6 - TRBV18 - TGTGCCAGCTCACCAAGGGGCGCAGGGGCTACACCCCTCCACTTT CASSPRGAGATPLHF
TRBJ2-5 - TRBV25-1 TRBD2 TGTGCCAGCAGTGAGAGACTAGCGGGGGAGACCCAGTACTTC CASSERLAGETQYF
TRBJ2-7 - TRBV6-5 - TGTGCCAGCAGTCGAGGAGGCTTGGCCTACGAGCAGTACTTC CASSRGGLAYEQYF
TRBJ2-3 - TRBV2 TRBD2 TGTGCCAGCAGAAGACTAGCGGGGGGGCAAGATACGCAGTATTTT CASRRLAGGQDTQYF
TRBJ2-5 - TRBV18 TRBD2 TGTGCCAGCTCACCACTAGCGGGGTATGAAGAGACCCAGTACTTC CASSPLAGYEETQYF
TRBJ1-5 - TRBV6-1 - TGTGCCAGCACCTTAGGTGGACAGCCCCAGCATTTT CASTLGGQPQHF
TRBJ1-1 - TRBV10-3 TRBD1 TGTGCCATCAGTGCCAGACAGGGGAAGCGTGAGAACACTGAAGCTTTCTTT CAISARQGKRENTEAFF
TRBJ1-2 - TRBV12-5 - TGTGCTAGTGGTTTGGCGGGGGGGCTAAGCTATGGCTACACCTTC CASGLAGGLSYGYTF
TRBJ2-1 - TRBV7-3 TRBD1 TGTGCCAGCGGAGACAGGGGAGGCTACAATGAGCAGTTCTTC CASGDRGGYNEQFF
TRBJ2-7 - TRBV5-1 - TGCGCCAGCAGCCGACGACAGGGGAGGGTATCCTACGAGCAGTACTTC CASSRRQGRVSYEQYF
TRBJ2-2 - TRBV10-1 - TGCGCCAGCAGCCGCGGAGCCGGGGAGCTGTTTTTT CASSRGAGELFF
TRBJ2-5 - TRBV14 TRBD2 TGTGCCAGCAGCCTTACTAGCGGGGGGCAAGAGACCCAGTACTTC CASSLTSGGQETQYF
TRBJ2-7 - TRBV15 - TGTGCCACCAGCAGAGATATCGACCGAGACGAGCAGTACTTC CATSRDIDRDEQYF
TRBJ1-3 - TRBV19 - TGTGCCAGTATGGGGAAGGCGGTTCAGACCATATATTTT CASMGKAVQTIYF
TRBJ1-4 once TRBV28 - TGTGCCAGCAGTCCTCCCCGGGGTACGGAAAAACTGTTTTTT CASSPPRGTEKLFF
TRBJ1-5 few TRBV6-1 - TGTGCCAGCAGTGAAGCGTTGTTGGGCAGCTATCAGCCCCAGCATTTT CASSEALLGSYQPQHF
TRBJ1-1 - TRBV19 - TGTGCCAGTAGTATTGGACAGTCCGGGGCTGAAGCTTTCTTT CASSIGQSGAEAFF
TRBJ2-3 - TRBV5-4 TRBD2 TGTGCCAGCAGCCTACTAGCGGCTGGTACAGATACGCAGTATTTT CASSLLAAGTDTQYF
TRBJ1-2 - TRBV29-1 - TGCAGCGTTCCAAGTGGGGGCAAGGGGACGAGGAACTATGGCTACACCTTC CSVPSGGKGTRNYGYTF
TRBJ1-2 - TRBV5-5 - TGTGCCAGCAGCTTGTCAGGGAACTATGGCTACACCTTC CASSLSGNYGYTF
TRBJ1-1 - TRBV10-3 - TGTGCCACCCAGTCAGGGCCTAACACTGAAGCTTTCTTT CATQSGPNTEAFF
TRBJ2-5 - TRBV6-6 - TGTGCCAGCAGTCCCGGAGGCACCCAAGAGACCCAGTACTTC CASSPGGTQETQYF
TRBJ2-5 - TRBV5-1 TRBD1 TGCGCCAGCAGCTTGGGGGCCAGGGGGCGGGAGACCCAGTACTTC CASSLGARGRETQYF
TRBJ2-3 - TRBV7-2 - TGTGCCAGCAGCCCTAGGGTTACGCAGTATTTT CASSPRVTQYF
TRBJ2-5 - TRBV6-5 TRBD1 TGTGCCAGCAGTTACGCGCAGGGGGCCAAGGAGACCCAGTACTTC CASSYAQGAKETQYF
TRBJ1-2 - TRBV7-3 - TGTGCCAGCAGCTTAAGAGGCGGGGGCCAGGTTGGCTACACCTTC CASSLRGGGQVGYTF
TRBJ1-1 - TRBV28 TRBD1 TGTGCCAGCAGTTTATCCCCAGGACAGGTAGAAGCTTTCTTT CASSLSPGQVEAFF
TRBJ2-5 - TRBV5-1 - TGCGCCAGCAGCGCGGGTGGGGCGGAAGAGACCCAGTACTTC CASSAGGAEETQYF
TRBJ1-6 once TRBV6-5 - TGTGCCAGCAGCCAAGCCGCCCGTAATTCACCCCTCCACTTT CASSQAARNSPLHF
TRBJ1-2 - TRBV29-1 TRBD1 TGCAGCGTCAGGACAGGGGGCAGCTATGGCTACACCTTC CSVRTGGSYGYTF
TRBJ2-3 - TRBV4-1 - TGCGCCAGCAGCCACGCCTACACAGATACGCAGTATTTT CASSHAYTDTQYF
TRBJ1-4 - TRBV6-6 TRBD1 TGTGCCAGCAGTGGGACAGGGGGCCGTAATGAAAAACTGTTTTTT CASSGTGGRNEKLFF
TRBJ1-1 - TRBV28 TRBD1 TGTGCCAGCAGGTTCGACAGGGTCGTAACTGAAGCTTTCTTT CASRFDRVVTEAFF
TRBJ2-3 - TRBV9 TRBD1 TGTGCCAGCAGCGTAGGGACAGGGGCTCAGTATTTT CASSVGTGAQYF
TRBJ2-1 - TRBV6-4 TRBD1 TGTGCCAGCGGACAGGGGAATGAGCAGTTCTTC CASGQGNEQFF
TRBJ2-7 - TRBV5-1 TRBD1 TGCGCCAGCAGCTTCCCGGGACAGGGTTACGAGCAGTACTTC CASSFPGQGYEQYF
TRBJ2-1 - TRBV6-1 TRBD2 TGTGCCAGCAGTGAAGAACTAGCGGGGAGCTCCTACAATGAGCAGTTCTTC CASSEELAGSSYNEQFF
TRBJ2-7 - TRBV4-2 TRBD2 TGTGCCAGCAGCCTCACTAAGCGGGGGGGTACCTACGAGCAGTACTTC CASSLTKRGGTYEQYF
TRBJ1-1 - TRBV6-5 - TGTGCCAGCAGACGGGAGACTGAAGCTTTCTTT CASRRETEAFF
TRBJ2-5 - TRBV7-2 - TGTGCCAGCGCGCGGACCGACCTCCAAGAGACCCAGTACTTC CASARTDLQETQYF
TRBJ2-3 - TRBV7-2 TRBD2 TGTGCCAGCAGCCTGACTAGCGGGGGGGCCTCTAGCACAGATACGCAGTATTTT CASSLTSGGASSTDTQYF
TRBJ2-5 - TRBV6-6 - TGTGCCAGCAGCTATGGGGGGGCGCGCCAAGAGACCCAGTACTTC CASSYGGARQETQYF
TRBJ2-6 - TRBV2 - TGTGCCAGCCGTTTCTCGGGGGTCTCTGGGGCCAACGTCCTGACTTTC CASRFSGVSGANVLTF
TRBJ2-7 - TRBV5-1 - TGCGCCAGCAGCTTGACATCCCCAATTCCCGAGCAGTACTTC CASSLTSPIPEQYF
TRBJ2-3 - TRBV13 TRBD2 TGTGCCAGCAGCCGACGGTCGGGGGGGGCCGGCACAGATACGCAGTATTTT CASSRRSGGAGTDTQYF
TRBJ1-1 - TRBV19 - TGTGCCAGTAGGCGAGCCCTTCCGCAAGGGTACACTGAAGCTTTCTTT CASRRALPQGYTEAFF
TRBJ2-7 - TRBV7-2 - TGTGCCAGCAGCTCAGGGATTCTGCACTACGAGCAGTACTTC CASSSGILHYEQYF
TRBJ1-5 - TRBV7-9 - TGTGCCAGCGGGCAGTATAGCAATCAGCCCCAGCATTTT CASGQYSNQPQHF
TRBJ1-1 - TRBV19 - TGTGCCAGTACCACGCTCAAACGACCAAACACTGAAGCTTTCTTT CASTTLKRPNTEAFF
TRBJ2-5 - TRBV6-6 - TGTGCCAGCAGCCCTCGGAGGGAGACCCAGTACTTC CASSPRRETQYF
TRBJ1-4 - TRBV4-3 - TGCGCCAGCAGCCAAGAGATCAGCTCCGGAGGCAATGAAAAACTGTTTTTT CASSQEISSGGNEKLFF